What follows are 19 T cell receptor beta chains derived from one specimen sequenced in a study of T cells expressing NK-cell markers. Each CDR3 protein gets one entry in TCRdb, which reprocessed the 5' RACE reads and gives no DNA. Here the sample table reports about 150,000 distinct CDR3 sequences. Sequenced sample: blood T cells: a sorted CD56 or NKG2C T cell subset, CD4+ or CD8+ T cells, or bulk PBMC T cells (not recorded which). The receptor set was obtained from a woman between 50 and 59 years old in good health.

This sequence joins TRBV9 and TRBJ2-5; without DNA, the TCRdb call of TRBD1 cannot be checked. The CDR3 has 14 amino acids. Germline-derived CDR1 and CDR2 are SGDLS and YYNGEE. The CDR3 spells CASSDGQNQETQYF.

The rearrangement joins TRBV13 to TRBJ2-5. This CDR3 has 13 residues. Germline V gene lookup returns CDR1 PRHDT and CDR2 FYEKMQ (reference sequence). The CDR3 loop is CASSLADQETQYF.

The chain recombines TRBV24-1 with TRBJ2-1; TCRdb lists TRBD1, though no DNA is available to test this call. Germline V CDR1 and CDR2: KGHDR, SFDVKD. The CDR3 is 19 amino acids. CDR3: CATGGTGGPNSDSYNEQFF.

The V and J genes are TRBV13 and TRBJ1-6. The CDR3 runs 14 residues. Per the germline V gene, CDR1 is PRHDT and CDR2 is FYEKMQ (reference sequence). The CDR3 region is CASSLGAGNSPLHF.

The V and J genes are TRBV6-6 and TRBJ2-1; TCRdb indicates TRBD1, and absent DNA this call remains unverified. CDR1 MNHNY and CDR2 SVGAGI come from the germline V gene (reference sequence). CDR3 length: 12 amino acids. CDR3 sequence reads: CASNDGGGEQFF.

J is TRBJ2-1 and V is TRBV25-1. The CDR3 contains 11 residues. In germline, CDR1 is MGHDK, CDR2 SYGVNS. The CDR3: CASNGYNEQFF.

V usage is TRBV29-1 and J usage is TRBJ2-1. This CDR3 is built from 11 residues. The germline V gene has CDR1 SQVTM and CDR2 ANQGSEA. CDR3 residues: CSVRRNNEQFF.

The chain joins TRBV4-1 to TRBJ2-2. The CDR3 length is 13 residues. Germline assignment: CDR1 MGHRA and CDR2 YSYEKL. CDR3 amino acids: CASSPEGSGELFF.

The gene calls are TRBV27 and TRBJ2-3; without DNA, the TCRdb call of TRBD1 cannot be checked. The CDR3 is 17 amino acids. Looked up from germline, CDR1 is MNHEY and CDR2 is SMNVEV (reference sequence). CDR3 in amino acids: CASSPSDSFPLTDTQYF.

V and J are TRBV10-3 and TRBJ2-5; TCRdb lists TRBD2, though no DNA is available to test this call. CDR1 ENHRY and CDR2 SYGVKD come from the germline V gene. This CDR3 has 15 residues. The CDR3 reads CAISENSGAKETQYF.

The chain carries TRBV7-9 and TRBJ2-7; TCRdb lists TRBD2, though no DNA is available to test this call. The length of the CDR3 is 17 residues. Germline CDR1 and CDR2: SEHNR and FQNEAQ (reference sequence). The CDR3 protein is CASSLLNEAGTTVEQYF.

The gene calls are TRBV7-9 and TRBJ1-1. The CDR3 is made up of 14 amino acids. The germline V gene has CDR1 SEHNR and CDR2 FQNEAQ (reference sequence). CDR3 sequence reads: CASRKGPRDTEAFF. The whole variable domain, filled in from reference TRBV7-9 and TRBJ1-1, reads DTGVSQNPRHKITKRGQNVTFRCDPISEHNRLYWYRQTLGQGPEFLTYFQNEAQLEKSRLLSDRFSAERPKGSFSTLEIQRTEQGDSAMYLCASRKGPRDTEAFFGQGTRLTVV.

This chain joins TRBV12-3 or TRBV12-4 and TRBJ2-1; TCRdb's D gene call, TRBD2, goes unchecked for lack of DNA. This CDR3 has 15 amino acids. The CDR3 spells CASSFWDLIYNEQFF.

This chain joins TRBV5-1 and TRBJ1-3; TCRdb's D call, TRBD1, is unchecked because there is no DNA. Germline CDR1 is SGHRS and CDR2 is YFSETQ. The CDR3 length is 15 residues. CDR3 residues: CASRTDRGPGNTIYF.

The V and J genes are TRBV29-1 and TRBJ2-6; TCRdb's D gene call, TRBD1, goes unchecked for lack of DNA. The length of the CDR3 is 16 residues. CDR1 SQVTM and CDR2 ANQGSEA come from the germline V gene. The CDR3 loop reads CSVVATGPSGANVLTF.

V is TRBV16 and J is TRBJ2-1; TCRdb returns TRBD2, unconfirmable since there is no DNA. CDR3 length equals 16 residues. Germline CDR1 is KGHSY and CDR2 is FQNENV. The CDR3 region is CASRPGLAGGYNEQFF. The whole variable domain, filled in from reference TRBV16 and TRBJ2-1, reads GEEVAQTPKHLVRGEGQKAKLYCAPIKGHSYVFWYQQVLKNEFKFLISFQNENVFDETGMPKERFSAKCLPNSPCSLEIQATKLEDSAVYFCASRPGLAGGYNEQFFGPGTRLTVL.

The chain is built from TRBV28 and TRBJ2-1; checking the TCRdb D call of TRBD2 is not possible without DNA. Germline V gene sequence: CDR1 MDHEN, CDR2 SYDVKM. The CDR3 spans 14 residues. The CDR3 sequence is CASSLSAGYNEQFF.

CDR3 residues: CSARDRKLANTEAFF. This chain uses TRBV20-1 with TRBJ1-1. The CDR3 contains 15 residues. Germline V gene sequence: CDR1 DFQATT, CDR2 SNEGSKA (reference sequence).

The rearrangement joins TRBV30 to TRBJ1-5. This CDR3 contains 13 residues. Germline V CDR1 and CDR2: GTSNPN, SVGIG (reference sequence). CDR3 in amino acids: CACSENSNQPQHF.